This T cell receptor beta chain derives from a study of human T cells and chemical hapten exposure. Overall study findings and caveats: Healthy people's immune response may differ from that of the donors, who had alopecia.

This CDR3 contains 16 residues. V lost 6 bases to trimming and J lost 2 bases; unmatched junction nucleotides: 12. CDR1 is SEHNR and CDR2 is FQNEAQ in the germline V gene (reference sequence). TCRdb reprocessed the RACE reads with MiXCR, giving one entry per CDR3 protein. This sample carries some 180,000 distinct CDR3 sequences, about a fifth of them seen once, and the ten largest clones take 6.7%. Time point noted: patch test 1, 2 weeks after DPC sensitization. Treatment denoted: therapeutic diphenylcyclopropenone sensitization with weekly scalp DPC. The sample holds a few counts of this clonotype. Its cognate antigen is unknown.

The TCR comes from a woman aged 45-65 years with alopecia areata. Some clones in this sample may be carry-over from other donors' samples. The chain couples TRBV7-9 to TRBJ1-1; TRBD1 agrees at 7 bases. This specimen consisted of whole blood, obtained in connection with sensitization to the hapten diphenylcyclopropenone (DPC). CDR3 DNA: TGTGCCAGCAGTCCAGACAGGGACGGGATAAACACTGAAGCTTTCTTT. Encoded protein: CASSPDRDGINTEAFF.